This T cell receptor (beta chain) was captured by sequencing in a study of blood T cell repertoires in COVID-19. Study background: The cDNA or gDNA used as material had been derived from T cells, B-cell-depleted T cells, or PBMCs.

The authors' processing: Estimation of nucleated cell counts relied on the amplification of reference gene primers. Measured with immunoSEQ multiplex PCR; TCRdb has only the in-frame clones, and not every one. From that table come the V and J calls and clone size; the DNA was used to work out D and trimming. In the table there are about 150,000 clones, about nine tenths of which are singletons. After removal of 6 bases from V and 4 bases from J, the junction contained 10 bases not matched to a gene. Germline V gene sequence: CDR1 MNHEY, CDR2 SVGAGI. This CDR3 has 15 amino acids. The sample was peripheral blood. The chain joins TRBV6-5 to TRBJ2-5; TRBD1 aligns across 8 bases. The TCR comes from a woman aged 70-85 years with acute or convalescent COVID-19. The CDR3 spells CASRPRQGQGETQYF. The CDR3 bases are TGTGCCAGCAGACCCCGACAGGGGCAAGGAGAGACCCAGTACTTC.